This is a list of T cell receptor beta chains from one sample in a study of T cell repertoires in cytomegalovirus infection. TCRdb reprocessed the reads via MiXCR and lists one record per CDR3 protein. The repertoire includes about 830,000 distinct CDR3 sequences, 32% of them detected once, and around 11% sits in the top ten. These receptors are not linked to any known antigen. Specimen: cultured CD8+ T cells from PBMCs, collected from culture after CMV antigen stimulation. These receptors were collected from a human donor in good health (CMV status not recorded). Some clones in this sample may be carry-over from other donors' samples. CDR3s include the opening cysteine and the closing phenylalanine or tryptophan. The D gene is left open where the match is weak. Size is omitted from some rows. Given values are once, few, many or a class for expanded clones.

D gene	J gene	CDR3 length	V gene	clone size	CDR3 DNA	CDR3 protein
NA	TRBJ1-2	12	TRBV10-3	NA	TGTGCCATCAGTGAGGGGGCAAAAGGCTACACCTTC	CAISEGAKGYTF
NA	TRBJ1-1	16	TRBV11-2	few	TGTGCCAGCAGCTTCGATGGGTGGGTTATCGGCACTGAAGCTTTCTTT	CASSFDGWVIGTEAFF
NA	TRBJ1-1	12	TRBV12-3/TRBV12-4	many	TGTGCCAGCAGTTTCGGCATTACTGAAGCTTTCTTT	CASSFGITEAFF
TRBD1	TRBJ1-1	13	TRBV10-2	NA	TGCGCCAGCAGTACAGGGGTTGTCACTGAAGCTTTCTTT	CASSTGVVTEAFF
TRBD2	TRBJ2-2	16	TRBV5-4	NA	TGTGCCAGCAGTTTAATCCAGCGGGGGCGCACCGGGGAGCTGTTTTTT	CASSLIQRGRTGELFF
TRBD2	TRBJ2-1	16	TRBV20-1	NA	TGCAGTGCGAGAAAGTTCGGGACTAGCGGAGGCAATGAGCAGTTCTTC	CSARKFGTSGGNEQFF
NA	TRBJ2-5	15	TRBV20-1	NA	TGCAGTGCTCCACACCCCGCTAACAGCGGGGAGACCCAGTACTTC	CSAPHPANSGETQYF
TRBD1	TRBJ2-1	16	TRBV19	NA	TGTGCCAGTAGTATTCTGGGGACAGGCTCCTACAATGAGCAGTTCTTC	CASSILGTGSYNEQFF
NA	TRBJ2-7	15	TRBV6-2/TRBV6-3	NA	TGTGCCAGCAGCCCCACAGGGTGGGGTGTGGGGGAGCAGTACTTC	CASSPTGWGVGEQYF
NA	TRBJ2-1	13	TRBV2	NA	TGTGCCAGCAGTGGATTGGACTACAATGAGCAGTTCTTC	CASSGLDYNEQFF
NA	TRBJ1-1	11	TRBV24-1	NA	TGTGCCACCAGTGATCGTTCGGAAGCTTTCTTT	CATSDRSEAFF
TRBD1	TRBJ2-1	16	TRBV7-2	NA	TGTGCCAGCAGCACCCCCGGGACAGATATCTACAATGAGCAGTTCTTC	CASSTPGTDIYNEQFF
NA	TRBJ1-5	16	TRBV6-1	many	TGTGCCAGCAGTGAAGTCCGGCAGCCTAGCAATCAGCCCCAGCATTTT	CASSEVRQPSNQPQHF
NA	TRBJ1-4	14	TRBV5-8	few	TGTGCCAGCAGTCAAGGGATCACTAATGAAAAACTGTTTTTT	CASSQGITNEKLFF
TRBD2	TRBJ2-3	13	TRBV7-8	many	TGTGCCAGCTCTAGCGGGGTTGGAGATACGCAGTATTTT	CASSSGVGDTQYF
TRBD2	TRBJ2-5	15	TRBV11-2	few	TGTGCCAGCAGCCCCGTGGCGGGGGGGGTAGAGACCCAGTACTTC	CASSPVAGGVETQYF
NA	TRBJ2-5	16	TRBV4-1	NA	TGCGCCAGCAGCCAAGACCCGAGGGGCCCGCAAGAGACCCAGTACTTC	CASSQDPRGPQETQYF
TRBD1	TRBJ1-5	15	TRBV29-1	NA	TGCAGCGTTTTGGAGGGACAGGCCGGCAATCAGCCCCAGCATTTT	CSVLEGQAGNQPQHF
TRBD2	TRBJ2-3	13	TRBV6-6	NA	TGTACCAGCGCTAGCGGGGGGGCAGATACGCAGTATTTT	CTSASGGADTQYF
TRBD1	TRBJ1-5	15	TRBV7-9	few	TGTGCCAGCAGCTTAGCGACAGGGGATGAACAGCCCCAGCATTTT	CASSLATGDEQPQHF
TRBD1	TRBJ2-1	15	TRBV6-2/TRBV6-3	few	TGTGCCTGTCGAAAGGGGGCTTTCCCGGGGAATGAGCAGTTCTTC	CACRKGAFPGNEQFF
NA	TRBJ2-3	13	TRBV27	NA	TGTGCCAGCAGTTACGGGTTCACAGATACGCAGTATTTT	CASSYGFTDTQYF
NA	TRBJ1-2	13	TRBV12-3/TRBV12-4	NA	TGTGCCAGCAGTCACACGATTACGGATGGCTACACCTTC	CASSHTITDGYTF
NA	TRBJ1-2	13	TRBV27	few	TGTGCCAGCAGTTTAGGTCCTCGGCGCGGCTACACCTTC	CASSLGPRRGYTF
NA	TRBJ1-2	15	TRBV5-5	NA	TGTGCCAGCAGCTGGGAGGACGGATCTAACTATGGCTACACCTTC	CASSWEDGSNYGYTF
NA	TRBJ2-1	14	TRBV7-8	many	TGTGCCAGCAGCTCCAGGGGATCCTACAATGAGCAGTTCTTC	CASSSRGSYNEQFF
NA	TRBJ1-6	16	TRBV7-6	many	TGTGCCAGCAGCCACAAGCAGCCACAAGTCAATTCACCCCTCCACTTT	CASSHKQPQVNSPLHF
TRBD1	TRBJ1-6	16	TRBV6-6	NA	TGTGCCAGCAGTTACCCGGGACAGGGACCGAATTCACCCCTCCACTTT	CASSYPGQGPNSPLHF
NA	TRBJ1-2	12	TRBV7-6	many	TGTGCCAGCAGCTTAGGTGGGGATGGCTACACCTTC	CASSLGGDGYTF
NA	TRBJ1-3	15	TRBV7-9	many	TGTGCCAGCAGCCCCCCCGACAGACCTGGAAACACCATATATTTT	CASSPPDRPGNTIYF
TRBD2	TRBJ2-5	16	TRBV2	NA	TGTGCCACCCAGACTCGACTAGCGGGGGGGCGTGAGACCCAGTACTTC	CATQTRLAGGRETQYF
NA	TRBJ2-2	15	TRBV4-3	once	TGCGCCAGCAGCCAAGATTTGGGGGCGCGTAGGGAGCTGTTTTTT	CASSQDLGARRELFF
TRBD1	TRBJ2-4	17	TRBV19	few	TGTGCCAGTAGTATCCCGTCGACAGGGGCGGTAAAAAACATTCAGTACTTC	CASSIPSTGAVKNIQYF
TRBD1	TRBJ1-1	14	TRBV7-6	few	TGTGCCAGCAGCTCCCGACAGGGGAGATGGGAAGCTTTCTTT	CASSSRQGRWEAFF
NA	TRBJ2-7	12	TRBV9	NA	TGTGCCAGCAGCACCGCCCTAGACGAGCAGTACTTC	CASSTALDEQYF
TRBD2	TRBJ2-5	19	TRBV5-1	NA	TGCGCCAGCAGCTTGTCAGAGACTAGCGGGTTCAAATGGGGAGAGACCCAGTACTTC	CASSLSETSGFKWGETQYF
NA	TRBJ2-2	12	TRBV7-2	many	TGTGCCAGCAGCTTGATCCCCGGGGAGCTGTTTTTT	CASSLIPGELFF
NA	TRBJ1-2	11	TRBV12-3/TRBV12-4	many	TGTGCCAGCAGTTTCGGGAGTGGCTACACCTTC	CASSFGSGYTF
NA	TRBJ2-3	13	TRBV19	few	TGTGCCAGTATGGGAGGAGCTCCAGATACGCAGTATTTT	CASMGGAPDTQYF
NA	TRBJ2-1	14	TRBV12-3/TRBV12-4	NA	TGTGCCAGCAGCCCGGGATCGCCTGACAATGAGCAGTTCTTC	CASSPGSPDNEQFF